This T cell receptor beta chain was identified in a study of metastatic and nonmetastatic thyroid tumors. Study at large: It was across blood and tumor or nodule tissue from malignant and benign thyroid patients that repertoires were compared.

In the source study's methods: Using the CDR3 differences seen across clinicopathological groups, the authors built a distant-metastasis classifier for papillary thyroid cancer, which was meant to discriminate distant-metastatic patients. MiXCR was used by TCRdb to re-call the PCR reads. The V and J calls reflect TCRdb's pipeline rather than the authors' work. The sample lists about 15,000 clones, less than 35% occurring once. Before thyroid surgery, none of the patients had received any treatment. Study-level points and caveats: Malignant thyroid tumors reportedly had TCR beta diversity that was significantly higher than in benign nodules, in blood and tumor.

The CDR3 length is 15 residues. The junction had 4 bases not matched to a gene; V was cut back by 4 bases and J by 2 bases. Per the germline V gene, CDR1 is LGHNA and CDR2 is YNFKEQ. In its sample, this clone was seen a few times. Antigen specificity is unknown. This chain connects TRBV4-2 to TRBJ2-3, with 9 nucleotides matching TRBD2. Sequencing was carried out using tumor tissue. This TCR was recovered from a female donor with papillary thyroid cancer or a benign thyroid nodule (not recorded which). Some clones in this sample may be carry-over from other donors' samples. The CDR3 DNA sequence: TGTGCCAGCAGCCCGAAGCGGGGGGACACAGATACGCAGTATTTT. Amino acids: CASSPKRGDTDTQYF.